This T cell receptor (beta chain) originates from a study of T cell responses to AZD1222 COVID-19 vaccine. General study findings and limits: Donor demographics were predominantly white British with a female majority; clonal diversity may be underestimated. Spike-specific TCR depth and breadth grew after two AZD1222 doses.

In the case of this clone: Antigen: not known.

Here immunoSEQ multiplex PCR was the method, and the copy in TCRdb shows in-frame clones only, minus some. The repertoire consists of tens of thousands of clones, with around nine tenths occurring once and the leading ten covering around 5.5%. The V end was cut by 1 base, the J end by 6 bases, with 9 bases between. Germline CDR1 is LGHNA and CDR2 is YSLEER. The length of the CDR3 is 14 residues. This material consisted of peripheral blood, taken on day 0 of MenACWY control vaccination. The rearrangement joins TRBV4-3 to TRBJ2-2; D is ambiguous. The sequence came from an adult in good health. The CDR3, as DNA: TGCGCCAGCAGCCAAGTTTGGGTGGCCGGGGAGCTGTTTTTT. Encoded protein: CASSQVWVAGELFF.